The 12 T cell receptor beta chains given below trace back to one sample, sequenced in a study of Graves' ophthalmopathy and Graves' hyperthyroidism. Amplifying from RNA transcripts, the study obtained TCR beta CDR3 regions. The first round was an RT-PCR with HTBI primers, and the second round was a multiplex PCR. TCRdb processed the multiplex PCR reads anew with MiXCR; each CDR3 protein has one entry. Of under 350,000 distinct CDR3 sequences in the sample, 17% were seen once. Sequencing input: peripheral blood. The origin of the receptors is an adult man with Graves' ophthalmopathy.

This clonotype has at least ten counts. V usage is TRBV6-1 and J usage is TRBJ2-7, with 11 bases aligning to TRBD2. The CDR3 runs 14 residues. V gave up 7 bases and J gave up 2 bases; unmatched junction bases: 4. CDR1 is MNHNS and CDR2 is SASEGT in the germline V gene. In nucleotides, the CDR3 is TGTGCCAGCAACCCACTAGCGGGAGCCTACGAGCAGTACTTC. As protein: CASNPLAGAYEQYF.

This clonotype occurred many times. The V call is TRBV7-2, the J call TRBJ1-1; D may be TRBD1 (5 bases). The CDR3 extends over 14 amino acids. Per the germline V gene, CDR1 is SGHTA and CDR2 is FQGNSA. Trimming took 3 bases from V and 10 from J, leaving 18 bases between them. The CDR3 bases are TGTGCCAGCAGCTTTGGGACGGACCAAAGGGGAGCTTTCTTT. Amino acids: CASSFGTDQRGAFF.

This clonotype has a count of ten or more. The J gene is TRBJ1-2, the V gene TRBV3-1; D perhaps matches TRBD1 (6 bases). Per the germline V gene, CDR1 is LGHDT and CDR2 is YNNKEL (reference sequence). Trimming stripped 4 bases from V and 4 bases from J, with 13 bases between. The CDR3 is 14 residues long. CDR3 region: CASSLRGFGYGYTF. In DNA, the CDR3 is TGTGCCAGCAGCCTGAGGGGGTTCGGCTATGGCTACACCTTC.

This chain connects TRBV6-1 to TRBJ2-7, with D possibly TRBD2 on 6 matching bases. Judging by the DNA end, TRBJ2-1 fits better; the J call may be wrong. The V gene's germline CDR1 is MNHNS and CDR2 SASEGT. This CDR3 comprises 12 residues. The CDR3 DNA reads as TGTGCCAGCATTGTCGCGGGGTACGAGCAGTTCTTC. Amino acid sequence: CASIVAGYEQFF.

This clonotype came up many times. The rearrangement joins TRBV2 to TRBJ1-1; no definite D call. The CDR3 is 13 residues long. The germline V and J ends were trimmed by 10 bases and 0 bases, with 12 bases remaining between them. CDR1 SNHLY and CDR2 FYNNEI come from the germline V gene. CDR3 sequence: CANASGMNTEAFF. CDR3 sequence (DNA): TGTGCCAACGCCAGTGGCATGAACACTGAAGCTTTCTTT. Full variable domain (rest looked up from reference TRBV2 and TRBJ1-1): EPEVTQTPSHQVTQMGQEVILRCVPISNHLYFYWYRQILGQKVEFLVSFYNNEISEKSEIFDDQFSVERPDGSNFTLKIRSTKLEDSAMYFCANASGMNTEAFFGQGTRLTVV.

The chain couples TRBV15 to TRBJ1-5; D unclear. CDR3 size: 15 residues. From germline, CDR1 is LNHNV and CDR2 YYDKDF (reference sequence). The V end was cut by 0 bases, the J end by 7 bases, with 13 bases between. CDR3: CATSRDQTSGQPQHF. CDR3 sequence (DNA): TGTGCCACCAGCAGAGACCAGACATCGGGCCAGCCCCAGCATTTT.

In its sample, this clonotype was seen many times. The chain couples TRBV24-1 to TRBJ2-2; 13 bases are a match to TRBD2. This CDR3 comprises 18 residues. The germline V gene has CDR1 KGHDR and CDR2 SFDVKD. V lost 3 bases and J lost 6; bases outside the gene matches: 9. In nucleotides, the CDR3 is TGTGCCACCAGTGATACGACTAGCGGGGGGCTACGCTCCGGGGAGCTGTTTTTT. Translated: CATSDTTSGGLRSGELFF.

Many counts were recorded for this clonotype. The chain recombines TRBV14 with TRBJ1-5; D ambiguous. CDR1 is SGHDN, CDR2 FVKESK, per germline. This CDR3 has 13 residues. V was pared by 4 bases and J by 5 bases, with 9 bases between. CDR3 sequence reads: CASSLGSHQPQHF. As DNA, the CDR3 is TGTGCCAGCAGCCTCGGGAGCCATCAGCCCCAGCATTTT.

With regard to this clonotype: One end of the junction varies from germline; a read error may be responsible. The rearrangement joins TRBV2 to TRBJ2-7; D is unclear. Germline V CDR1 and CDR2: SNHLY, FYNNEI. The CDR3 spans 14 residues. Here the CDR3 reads CATRPVTSIHEQSF. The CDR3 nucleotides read TGTGCCACCAGACCCGTGACCTCGATCCACGAGCAGTCCTTC.

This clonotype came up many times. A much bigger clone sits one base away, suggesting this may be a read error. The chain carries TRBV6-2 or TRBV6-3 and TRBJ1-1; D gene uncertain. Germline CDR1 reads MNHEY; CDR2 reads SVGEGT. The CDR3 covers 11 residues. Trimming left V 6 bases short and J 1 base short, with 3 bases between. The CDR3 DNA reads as TGTGCCAGCAGGAAGAACACTGAAGCTTTCTTT. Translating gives CASRKNTEAFF.

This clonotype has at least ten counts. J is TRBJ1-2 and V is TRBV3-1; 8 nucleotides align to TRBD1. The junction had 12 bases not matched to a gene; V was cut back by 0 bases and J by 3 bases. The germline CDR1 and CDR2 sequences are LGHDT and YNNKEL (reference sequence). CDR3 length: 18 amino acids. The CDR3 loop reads CASSQDLRTGRLDYGYTF. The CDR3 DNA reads TGTGCCAGCAGCCAAGATCTACGGACAGGGAGACTTGACTATGGCTACACCTTC.

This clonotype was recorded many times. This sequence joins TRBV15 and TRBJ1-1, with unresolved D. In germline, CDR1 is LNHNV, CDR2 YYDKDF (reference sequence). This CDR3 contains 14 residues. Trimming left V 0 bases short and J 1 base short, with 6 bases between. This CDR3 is CATSRDRWNTEAFF. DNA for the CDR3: TGTGCCACCAGCAGAGATCGGTGGAACACTGAAGCTTTCTTT. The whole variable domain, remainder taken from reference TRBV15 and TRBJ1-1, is DAMVIQNPRYQVTQFGKPVTLSCSQTLNHNVMYWYQQKSSQAPKLLFHYYDKDFNNEADTPDNFQSRRPNTSFCFLDIRSPGLGDTAMYLCATSRDRWNTEAFFGQGTRLTVV.